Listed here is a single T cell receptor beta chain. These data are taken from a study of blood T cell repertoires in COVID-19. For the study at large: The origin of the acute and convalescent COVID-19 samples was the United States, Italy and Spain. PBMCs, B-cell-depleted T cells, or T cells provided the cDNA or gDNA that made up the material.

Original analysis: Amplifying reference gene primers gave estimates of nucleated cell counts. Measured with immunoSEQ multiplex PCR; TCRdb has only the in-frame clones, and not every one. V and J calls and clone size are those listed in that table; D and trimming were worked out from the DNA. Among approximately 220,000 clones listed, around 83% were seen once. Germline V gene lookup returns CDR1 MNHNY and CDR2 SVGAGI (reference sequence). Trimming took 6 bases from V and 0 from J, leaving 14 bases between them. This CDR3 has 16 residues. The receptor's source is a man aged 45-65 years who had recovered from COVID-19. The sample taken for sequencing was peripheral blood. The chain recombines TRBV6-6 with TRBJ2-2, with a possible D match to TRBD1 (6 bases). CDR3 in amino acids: CASSTAGTSNTGELFF. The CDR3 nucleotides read TGTGCCAGCAGCACCGCCGGGACATCGAACACCGGGGAGCTGTTTTTT.